The T cell receptor beta chain described here comes from a study of blood T cell repertoires in COVID-19. The CDR3 totals 11 residues. Germline V lookup: CDR1 MDHEN, CDR2 SYDVKM. Trimming left V 10 bases short and J 5 bases short, with 8 bases between. Donors of Cohort 3 who recovered were those that had two negative PCRs, clearance, or symptom resolution. This clone was seen more than once but under ten times. Authors' analysis steps: It was from reference gene primer amplification that nucleated cell counts were estimated. Clones were sequenced by immunoSEQ multiplex PCR, and TCRdb holds only the in-frame ones, with some missing. V and J calls and clone size follow that table, whereas D and trimming were derived from the DNA. The sample consists of a few hundred thousand clones, roughly 89% of them appearing once.

The TCR sequence derives from a woman in her forties who had recovered from COVID-19. V usage is TRBV28 and J usage is TRBJ1-4, with a possible D match to TRBD1 (6 bases). The sequencing sample was made of PBMCs or T cells enriched from blood (not recorded which). The DNA of the CDR3 is TGTGCCACTCAGGGGAATGAAAAACTGTTTTTT. This encodes CATQGNEKLFF.